Listed below are T cell receptor beta chains from one sample, sequenced in a study of CD8 T cells in ankylosing spondylitis. Via MiXCR, TCRdb re-called the 5' RACE reads, giving one row per CDR3 protein. The sample comprises about 400,000 distinct CDR3 sequences, 20% to 25% of which are singletons, and about 17% rests with the top ten. Input material: blood, either unsorted or a sorted T cell fraction (not recorded which). Every receptor here comes from a male donor with ankylosing spondylitis. Each CDR3 is given with its conserved first and last residue. The order of the fields is D gene, V gene, clone size, J gene, CDR3 protein, CDR3 DNA. The D gene is left open where the match is weak. Some rows have no size entry. The others give once, few or many, or a class for an expanded clone.

D: NA; V: TRBV12-3/TRBV12-4; size: few; J: TRBJ1-5; CDR3: CASRLSGGVQPQHF; DNA: TGTGCCAGCAGGCTAAGCGGAGGGGTTCAGCCCCAGCATTTT
D: TRBD1; V: TRBV5-8; size: NA; J: TRBJ2-3; CDR3: CASSLKRGTGYTDTQYF; DNA: TGTGCCAGCAGCCTAAAGCGAGGGACAGGATACACAGATACGCAGTATTTT
D: NA; V: TRBV2; size: many; J: TRBJ2-1; CDR3: CASSVQGRYNEQFF; DNA: TGTGCCAGCAGTGTTCAGGGAAGGTACAATGAGCAGTTCTTC
D: NA; V: TRBV7-9; size: NA; J: TRBJ1-1; CDR3: CASSSGEFQVVAFF; DNA: TGTGCCAGCAGCTCCGGAGAGTTTCAGGTGGTAGCTTTCTTT
D: NA; V: TRBV15; size: NA; J: TRBJ2-1; CDR3: CATSRSYSYNEQFF; DNA: TGTGCCACCAGCAGAAGCTACTCCTACAATGAGCAGTTCTTC
D: NA; V: TRBV5-1; size: few; J: TRBJ2-7; CDR3: CASSSRVSGSYYEQYF; DNA: TGCGCCAGCAGCTCCCGGGTTAGCGGATCTTACTACGAGCAGTACTTC
D: NA; V: TRBV18; size: NA; J: TRBJ2-1; CDR3: CASTRDPGSYNEQFF; DNA: TGTGCCAGCACACGAGACCCCGGCTCCTACAATGAGCAGTTCTTC
D: NA; V: TRBV28; size: few; J: TRBJ2-5; CDR3: CASSLLGGGETQYF; DNA: TGTGCCAGCAGTTTATTGGGGGGCGGGGAGACCCAGTACTTC
D: NA; V: TRBV19; size: few; J: TRBJ2-1; CDR3: CASSMRLASYNEQFF; DNA: TGTGCCAGTAGTATGCGTCTAGCCTCCTACAATGAGCAGTTCTTC
D: TRBD1; V: TRBV6-5; size: few; J: TRBJ1-2; CDR3: CASSYSRGLGYTF; DNA: TGTGCCAGCAGTTACTCTAGGGGGCTTGGCTACACCTTC
D: TRBD1; V: TRBV2; size: NA; J: TRBJ2-4; CDR3: CASGTALAKNIQYF; DNA: TGTGCCAGCGGGACAGCCCTAGCCAAAAACATTCAGTACTTC
D: NA; V: TRBV3-1; size: few; J: TRBJ1-6; CDR3: CASSQGSTSPLHF; DNA: TGTGCCAGCAGCCAAGGCAGTACTTCACCCCTCCACTTT
D: NA; V: TRBV30; size: NA; J: TRBJ1-5; CDR3: CAWSVEDNQPQHF; DNA: TGTGCCTGGAGTGTAGAAGATAATCAGCCCCAGCATTTT
D: NA; V: TRBV11-2; size: NA; J: TRBJ2-2; CDR3: CASSRAGTNTGELFF; DNA: TGTGCCAGCAGTCGAGCGGGCACGAACACCGGGGAGCTGTTTTTT
D: NA; V: TRBV7-2; size: few; J: TRBJ2-3; CDR3: CASTPQRVGTDTQYF; DNA: TGTGCCAGCACCCCTCAGAGGGTGGGGACAGATACGCAGTATTTT
D: NA; V: TRBV7-3; size: NA; J: TRBJ2-1; CDR3: CASSAQTTGHEQFF; DNA: TGTGCCAGCAGCGCTCAAACGACAGGACACGAGCAGTTCTTC
D: NA; V: TRBV5-6; size: NA; J: TRBJ2-7; CDR3: CASSPGHSCEQYF; DNA: TGTGCCAGCAGCCCCGGCCACTCCTGCGAGCAGTACTTC
D: NA; V: TRBV18; size: NA; J: TRBJ2-3; CDR3: CASSPRTVSDTQYF; DNA: TGTGCCAGCTCACCACGTACAGTCTCAGATACGCAGTATTTT
D: TRBD1; V: TRBV5-1; size: few; J: TRBJ2-3; CDR3: CASSIRGTGMDTQYF; DNA: TGCGCCAGCAGCATCAGAGGGACAGGTATGGATACGCAGTATTTT
D: NA; V: TRBV27; size: NA; J: TRBJ2-5; CDR3: CASSHRTYGETQYF; DNA: TGTGCCAGCAGTCATAGGACCTACGGCGAGACCCAGTACTTC
D: TRBD1; V: TRBV10-3; size: NA; J: TRBJ2-1; CDR3: CAISVVGQGIDEQFF; DNA: TGTGCCATCAGTGTGGTGGGACAGGGAATCGATGAGCAGTTCTTC
D: NA; V: TRBV7-2; size: NA; J: TRBJ2-2; CDR3: CASSLVWTAGRTGELFF; DNA: TGTGCCAGCAGCTTAGTTTGGACAGCCGGTCGGACCGGGGAGCTGTTTTTT
D: NA; V: TRBV12-3/TRBV12-4; size: NA; J: TRBJ2-7; CDR3: CPSRQSFGTAYEQYF; DNA: TGTCCCAGCAGGCAATCGTTTGGGACGGCCTACGAGCAGTACTTC
D: NA; V: TRBV20-1; size: few; J: TRBJ2-1; CDR3: CSAKPQGGDYNEQFF; DNA: TGCAGTGCAAAACCCCAGGGGGGCGATTACAATGAGCAGTTCTTC
D: NA; V: TRBV6-1; size: NA; J: TRBJ2-1; CDR3: CASSASLASSYNEQFF; DNA: TGTGCCAGCAGTGCGTCGCTTGCGAGCTCCTACAATGAGCAGTTCTTC
D: NA; V: TRBV5-1; size: many; J: TRBJ1-2; CDR3: CASSLAGEDYGYTF; DNA: TGCGCCAGCAGCTTGGCCGGAGAAGACTATGGCTACACCTTC
D: NA; V: TRBV5-1; size: once; J: TRBJ2-1; CDR3: CASSLGAGGRGYNEQFF; DNA: TGCGCCAGCAGCTTGGGGGCTGGCGGGCGGGGCTACAATGAGCAGTTCTTC
D: NA; V: TRBV7-2; size: few; J: TRBJ2-1; CDR3: CASSPTRSSSYNEQFF; DNA: TGTGCCAGCAGCCCCACCCGGTCCAGCTCCTACAATGAGCAGTTCTTC
D: TRBD2; V: TRBV20-1; size: few; J: TRBJ2-7; CDR3: CSAPGPSGYSSYEQYF; DNA: TGCAGTGCCCCCGGCCCTAGCGGATATTCCTCCTACGAGCAGTACTTC
D: NA; V: TRBV9; size: few; J: TRBJ2-3; CDR3: CASSQPTDTQYF; DNA: TGTGCCAGCAGCCAACCCACAGATACGCAGTATTTT
D: NA; V: TRBV3-1; size: NA; J: TRBJ1-4; CDR3: CASSTSNVGLDEKLFF; DNA: TGTGCCAGCAGCACATCCAACGTAGGGTTAGACGAAAAACTGTTTTTT
D: TRBD1; V: TRBV20-1; size: few; J: TRBJ2-1; CDR3: CSARGARGQGGNEQFF; DNA: TGCAGTGCTAGAGGAGCAAGGGGACAGGGGGGCAATGAGCAGTTCTTC
D: NA; V: TRBV21-1; size: NA; J: TRBJ2-2; CDR3: CASPLGQGDTGELFF; DNA: TGTGCCAGCCCCCTGGGACAGGGGGACACCGGGGAGCTGTTTTTT
D: NA; V: TRBV20-1; size: few; J: TRBJ2-7; CDR3: CSAGPGTQGYEQYF; DNA: TGCAGTGCTGGGCCCGGGACACAGGGCTACGAGCAGTACTTC
D: NA; V: TRBV5-1; size: few; J: TRBJ2-7; CDR3: CASSLEASRGKYF; DNA: TGCGCCAGCAGCTTGGAGGCTAGCAGGGGCAAGTACTTC
D: NA; V: TRBV30; size: many; J: TRBJ1-5; CDR3: CAWGRARTFLSNQPQHF; DNA: TGTGCCTGGGGCCGGGCACGGACCTTCCTTAGCAATCAGCCCCAGCATTTT
D: NA; V: TRBV10-3; size: NA; J: TRBJ2-1; CDR3: CAISDPGEPYNEQFF; DNA: TGTGCCATCAGTGACCCAGGAGAACCCTACAATGAGCAGTTCTTC
D: TRBD2; V: TRBV12-3/TRBV12-4; size: NA; J: TRBJ2-1; CDR3: CASNGPRTSGGGRDEQFF; DNA: TGTGCCAGCAATGGACCCCGGACTAGCGGGGGGGGGAGGGATGAGCAGTTCTTC
D: NA; V: TRBV3-1; size: few; J: TRBJ2-3; CDR3: CASSQESVRQYF; DNA: TGTGCCAGCAGCCAAGAATCCGTTAGGCAGTATTTT
D: NA; V: TRBV3-1; size: NA; J: TRBJ2-5; CDR3: CASSQDNRIETQYF; DNA: TGTGCCAGCAGCCAAGATAACCGCATAGAGACCCAGTACTTC
D: TRBD2; V: TRBV29-1; size: NA; J: TRBJ2-7; CDR3: CSVGLAGFGEQYF; DNA: TGCAGCGTTGGACTAGCGGGTTTCGGAGAGCAGTACTTC
D: TRBD1; V: TRBV10-3; size: many; J: TRBJ2-1; CDR3: CAISEPTGALEFF; DNA: TGTGCCATCAGTGAACCTACAGGGGCTCTAGAGTTCTTC
D: NA; V: TRBV6-2/TRBV6-3; size: NA; J: TRBJ1-6; CDR3: CASSYSRQGNSPLHF; DNA: TGTGCCAGCAGTTACTCACGGCAGGGGAATTCACCCCTCCACTTT